These 26 T cell receptor beta chains came from one sample sequenced in a study of T cell repertoires in cytomegalovirus infection. TCRdb processed the reads anew with MiXCR; each CDR3 protein has one entry. The profile shows 450,000 to 650,000 distinct CDR3 sequences, roughly 42% of them singletons. The antigens of these receptors remain unknown. The sample in question was cultured PBMCs, obtained from culture after CMV antigen stimulation. The receptor set was obtained from a human donor in good health (CMV status not recorded). Some clones in this sample may be carry-over from other donors' samples.

The chain carries TRBV7-4 and TRBJ2-7; D perhaps matches TRBD2 (6 bases). The length of the CDR3 is 15 residues. The germline gives CDR1 SGHVT, CDR2 SQSDAQ. The V end was cut by 5 bases, the J end by 4 bases, with 18 bases between. The CDR3 coding sequence is TGTGCCAGCAGCCCTAGAGGGACTCCGACATACGAGCAGTACTTC. Translated, it gives CASSPRGTPTYEQYF. Together with reference TRBV7-4 and TRBJ2-7, the CDR3 gives the full variable domain: GAGVSQSPRYKVAKRGRDVALRCDSISGHVTLYWYRQTLGQGSEVLTYSQSDAQRDKSGRPSGRFSAERPERSVSTLKIQRTEQGDSAVYLCASSPRGTPTYEQYFGPGTRLTVT.

This chain joins TRBV12-3 or TRBV12-4 and TRBJ2-3, with 10 bases matching TRBD1. Trimming at V came to 6 bases and at J to 5 bases, leaving 8 bases not matched to a gene. This CDR3 contains 15 residues. CDR3 DNA: TGTGCCAGCAGGTCCGGAGGGACAGGGGAAGATACGCAGTATTTT. Its translation is CASRSGGTGEDTQYF.

In its sample, this clonotype was seen a few times. The chain is built from TRBV7-2 and TRBJ2-7; 12 bases are shared with TRBD2. CDR1 and CDR2 from the germline V gene are SGHTA and FQGNSA. The CDR3 has 15 residues. The V and J ends lost 6 bases and 6 bases, in that order; junction bases with no gene match: 9. CDR3 sequence (DNA): TGTGCCAGCAGACCAGGACTAGCGGGAAATATCGAGCAGTACTTC. This translates into CASRPGLAGNIEQYF.

The chain employs TRBV7-8 and TRBJ2-5, with D hard to call. With 1 base removed from V and 2 bases from J, the gap between germline ends came to 11 bases. The CDR3 runs to 15 residues. CDR1 SGHVS and CDR2 FQNEAQ come from the germline V gene. The CDR3 here is CASSLDPAEQETQYF. The CDR3 nucleotides read TGTGCCAGCAGCTTAGACCCCGCAGAGCAAGAGACCCAGTACTTC. Filled out from reference TRBV7-8 and TRBJ2-5, the complete variable domain reads GAGVSQSPRYKVAKRGQDVALRCDPISGHVSLFWYQQALGQGPEFLTYFQNEAQLDKSGLPSDRFFAERPEGSVSTLKIQRTQQEDSAVYLCASSLDPAEQETQYFGPGTRLLVL.

The rearrangement joins TRBV4-2 to TRBJ2-7, with D maybe TRBD2 (5 bases). Trimming removed 4 bases from V and 5 bases from J, with 12 bases in between. CDR1 and CDR2 (germline): LGHNA, YNFKEQ. This CDR3 region has 13 residues. The CDR3 here is CASSRGGLDEQYF. The CDR3 nucleotides are TGTGCCAGCAGCCGCGGCGGGCTCGACGAGCAGTACTTC.

This clonotype has a handful of counts. V and J are TRBV15 and TRBJ1-2, with 9 bases matching TRBD1. Per germline, CDR1 LNHNV and CDR2 YYDKDF (reference sequence). After removal of 0 bases from V and 7 bases from J, the junction contained 9 bases not matched to a gene. This CDR3 is 16 amino acids long. CDR3 coding DNA: TGTGCCACCAGCAGAGATTCCGCGGACAGGGGAAGTGGCTACACCTTC. It is translated as CATSRDSADRGSGYTF. The full variable domain, completed using reference TRBV15 and TRBJ1-2, is DAMVIQNPRYQVTQFGKPVTLSCSQTLNHNVMYWYQQKSSQAPKLLFHYYDKDFNNEADTPDNFQSRRPNTSFCFLDIRSPGLGDTAMYLCATSRDSADRGSGYTFGSGTRLTVV.

This chain connects TRBV10-3 to TRBJ1-1; D gene ambiguous. The CDR3 spans 14 residues. The germline V and J ends were trimmed by 3 bases and 1 base, with 9 bases remaining between them. Germline V gives CDR1 ENHRY, CDR2 SYGVKD. The CDR3 reads CAISDTQSNTEAFF. DNA for the CDR3: TGTGCCATCAGTGACACTCAATCGAACACTGAAGCTTTCTTT.

This chain uses TRBV20-1 with TRBJ2-3; D is ambiguous. The V and J ends lost 3 bases and 1 base respectively, with 23 bases between them. Looked up from germline, CDR1 is DFQATT and CDR2 is SNEGSKA (reference sequence). CDR3 size: 18 residues. CDR3: CSARGISRARRGTDTQYF. In nucleotides, the CDR3 is TGCAGTGCTAGGGGGATAAGTAGGGCCCGCCGTGGCACAGATACGCAGTATTTT.

A single count supports this clonotype. This chain links TRBV6-5 with TRBJ1-4; 10 bases line up with TRBD1. The CDR3 runs to 12 residues. Germline trimming cut 8 bases from V and 7 bases from J; bases unmatched to any gene: 1. Germline V gives CDR1 MNHEY, CDR2 SVGAGI. The CDR3 reads CASGQGGEKLFF. The CDR3 DNA reads as TGTGCCAGCGGACAGGGGGGTGAAAAACTGTTTTTT.

This clonotype was detected a few times. The chain couples TRBV6-5 to TRBJ2-3, with TRBD2 matching over 7 bases. This CDR3 is built from 16 residues. Germline CDR1 reads MNHEY; CDR2 reads SVGAGI. The junction had 11 bases not matched to a gene; V was cut back by 2 bases and J by 6 bases. The CDR3 reads CASSYGREQLSDTQYF. In DNA form, the CDR3 reads TGTGCCAGCAGTTACGGGCGGGAGCAGCTTAGTGATACGCAGTATTTT.

This sequence joins TRBV19 and TRBJ1-1; D is possibly TRBD1 (6 bases). The germline CDR1 and CDR2 sequences are LNHDA and SQIVND (reference sequence). Trimming cost V 10 bases and J 3 bases, with 15 bases left between them. The CDR3 runs to 13 residues. As DNA, the CDR3 is TGTGCCACCTCAGACAGGAGCTACACTGAAGCTTTCTTT. It encodes CATSDRSYTEAFF.

The rearrangement links TRBV20-1 to TRBJ2-7, with 8 bases identical to TRBD2. V shed 3 bases, J shed 6 bases, and the junction held 7 bases outside the gene matches. CDR1 and CDR2 (germline): DFQATT, SNEGSKA (reference sequence). The CDR3 length is 13 residues. The DNA for the CDR3 is TGCAGTGCTAGCCTGCTAGCGGGCTCCGAGCAGTACTTC. Its protein product is CSASLLAGSEQYF.

There are a few counts of this clonotype. The chain joins TRBV5-1 to TRBJ1-1; D remains unclear. CDR1 SGHRS and CDR2 YFSETQ come from the germline V gene. The ends were cut back, 4 bases at V and 4 bases at J, with 11 bases in the middle. The CDR3 contains 13 residues. CDR3 bases: TGCGCCAGCAGCCCAGACTGGGGCACTGAAGCTTTCTTT. Its protein is CASSPDWGTEAFF.

In this sample, this clonotype turned up a few times. The genes are TRBV7-6 and TRBJ1-1, with 7 positions matching TRBD1. Trimming cost V 4 bases and J 1 base; bases outside gene matches: 6. This CDR3 has 15 amino acids. The germline gives CDR1 SGHVS, CDR2 FNYEAQ. The CDR3 DNA reads as TGTGCCAGCAGCTCAGTCGACAGGGAGAACACTGAAGCTTTCTTT. Its translation: CASSSVDRENTEAFF.

This clonotype was detected only once. The chain links TRBV15 to TRBJ1-1; D is undetermined. Germline-derived CDR1 and CDR2 are LNHNV and YYDKDF (reference sequence). V shed 1 base and J shed 1 base, with 10 bases lying between them. The CDR3 contains 15 residues. The CDR3 DNA reads TGTGCCACCAGCAGAGTCCGGTTTGGGAACACTGAAGCTTTCTTT. Its protein product is CATSRVRFGNTEAFF.

V and J are TRBV19 and TRBJ2-2, with D unclear. Per the germline V gene, CDR1 is LNHDA and CDR2 is SQIVND (reference sequence). This CDR3 is 10 amino acids long. Trimming left V 7 bases short and J 6 bases short, with 3 bases between. CDR3 nucleotides: TGTGCCAGTAAGGCCGGGGAGCTGTTTTTT. Translating gives CASKAGELFF. Filled out from reference TRBV19 and TRBJ2-2, the complete variable domain reads DGGITQSPKYLFRKEGQNVTLSCEQNLNHDAMYWYRQDPGQGLRLIYYSQIVNDFQKGDIAEGYSVSREKKESFPLTVTSAQKNPTAFYLCASKAGELFFGEGSRLTVL.

The V call is TRBV4-1, the J call TRBJ2-1; weak D call: TRBD1 (5 bases). The V and J ends lost 0 bases and 9 bases respectively, with 18 bases between them. The CDR3 is made up of 16 amino acids. CDR1 and CDR2 from the germline V gene are MGHRA and YSYEKL. The CDR3 region has the DNA TGCGCCAGCAGCCAAGATTTTTTTGGTGGAAGGGGTGAGCAGTTCTTC. As protein: CASSQDFFGGRGEQFF.

This sequence joins TRBV19 and TRBJ2-5; 12 bases agree with TRBD2. The length of the CDR3 is 14 residues. The germline V gene has CDR1 LNHDA and CDR2 SQIVND (reference sequence). The trim removed 5 bases at V and 2 bases at J, leaving 0 bases unmatched. Written as DNA, the CDR3 is TGTGCCAGTAGTGGACTAGCGGGACAAGAGACCCAGTACTTC. The encoded protein is CASSGLAGQETQYF.

The J gene is TRBJ1-2, the V gene TRBV6-6; weak D call: TRBD1 (6 bases). The CDR3 runs to 14 residues. Trimming stripped 10 bases from V and 8 bases from J, with 23 bases between. Germline V gene lookup returns CDR1 MNHNY and CDR2 SVGAGI (reference sequence). The CDR3 is CATLQDAGQRGYTF. CDR3 DNA sequence: TGTGCCACCCTACAGGACGCAGGACAGAGGGGCTACACCTTC.

The V and J genes are TRBV7-2 and TRBJ2-7; tentatively, D is TRBD1 (5 bases). The CDR3 totals 14 residues. V lost 1 base to trimming and J lost 2 bases, with 9 bases between them. Germline V gives CDR1 SGHTA, CDR2 FQGNSA. Here the CDR3 DNA reads TGTGCCAGCAGCTTAGAGGCCAGGGCCTACGAGCAGTACTTC. This encodes CASSLEARAYEQYF.

The chain recombines TRBV7-8 with TRBJ2-3; D not resolved. Germline V gene data show CDR1 as SGHVS and CDR2 as FQNEAQ. The V and J ends lost 2 bases and 5 bases respectively, with 8 bases between them. The CDR3 has 13 amino acids. CDR3 loop: CASSLSVGDTQYF. CDR3 coding DNA: TGTGCCAGCAGCTTATCAGTAGGAGATACGCAGTATTTT.

The rearrangement joins TRBV7-2 to TRBJ2-7; 7 bases fit TRBD1. Germline V CDR1 and CDR2: SGHTA, FQGNSA. V lost 5 bases to trimming and J lost 1 base; unmatched junction nucleotides: 11. The CDR3 has 16 residues. Here the CDR3 DNA reads TGTGCCAGCAGCCCGGTAACAGGGGCCGGTTCCTACGAGCAGTACTTC. This encodes CASSPVTGAGSYEQYF.

Remarks on this clonotype: Without the conserved terminal phenylalanine or tryptophan, this CDR3 likely stems from a read error. No DNA is shown, since the ends of the CDR3 on it are uncertain; the CDR3 is the one TCRdb lists. This chain links TRBV6-1 with TRBJ2-5; TRBD2 is taken as the D call from the table, unchecked against the DNA. A total of 10 residues make up the CDR3, ends included. CDR1 is MNHNS and CDR2 is SASEGT in the germline V gene. CDR3 sequence reads: CASKGAGASI.

The chain is built from TRBV30 and TRBJ1-1; a weak D match, TRBD1 (6 bases). V was clipped by 3 bases and J by 4 bases, with 15 bases between them. CDR3 length: 14 amino acids. Germline values: CDR1 GTSNPN, CDR2 SVGIG (reference sequence). The CDR3 DNA is TGTGCCTGGAGGAACTTACAGGGTATCACTGAAGCTTTCTTT. Encoded protein: CAWRNLQGITEAFF.

This clonotype was seen ten or more times. The rearrangement uses TRBV20-1 and TRBJ1-6; maybe TRBD1 (5 bases). The CDR3 totals 15 residues. Germline-derived CDR1 and CDR2 are DFQATT and SNEGSKA (reference sequence). V lost 8 bases to trimming and J lost 14 bases, with 28 bases between them. The CDR3 region is CSPLNPGTGNSALHF. The CDR3 DNA follows: TGCAGTCCGCTAAATCCCGGGACGGGAAATTCGGCCCTCCACTTT.

This clonotype was counted between two and nine times. V is TRBV4-1 and J is TRBJ1-4, with D hard to call. Germline lookup yields CDR1 MGHRA and CDR2 YSYEKL. The V end was cut by 1 base, the J end by 8 bases, with 14 bases between. CDR3 length equals 15 residues. The CDR3 nucleotides read TGCGCCAGCAGCCAAGGGATGGGGTTAGGGGAAAAACTGTTTTTT. This encodes CASSQGMGLGEKLFF.